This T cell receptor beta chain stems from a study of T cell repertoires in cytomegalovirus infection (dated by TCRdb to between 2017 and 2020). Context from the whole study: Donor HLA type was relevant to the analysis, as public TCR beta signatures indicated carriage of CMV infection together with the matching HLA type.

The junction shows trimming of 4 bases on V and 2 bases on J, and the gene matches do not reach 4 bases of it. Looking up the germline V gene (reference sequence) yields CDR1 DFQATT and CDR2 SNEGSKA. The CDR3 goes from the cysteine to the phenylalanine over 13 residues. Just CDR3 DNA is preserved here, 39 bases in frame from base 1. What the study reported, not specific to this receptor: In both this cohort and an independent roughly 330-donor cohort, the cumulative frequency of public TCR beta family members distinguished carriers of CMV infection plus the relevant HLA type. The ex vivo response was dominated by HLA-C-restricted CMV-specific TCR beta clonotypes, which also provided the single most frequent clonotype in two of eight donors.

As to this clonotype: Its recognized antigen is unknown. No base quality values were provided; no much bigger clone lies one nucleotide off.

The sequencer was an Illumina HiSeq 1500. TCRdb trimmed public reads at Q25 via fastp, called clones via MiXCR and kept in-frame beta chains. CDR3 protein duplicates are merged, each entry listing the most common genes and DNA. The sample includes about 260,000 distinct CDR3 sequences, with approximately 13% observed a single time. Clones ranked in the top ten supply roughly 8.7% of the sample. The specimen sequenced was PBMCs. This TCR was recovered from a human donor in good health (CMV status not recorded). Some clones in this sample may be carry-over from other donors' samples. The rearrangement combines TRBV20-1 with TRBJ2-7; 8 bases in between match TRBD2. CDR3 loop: CSATLAAAYEQYF. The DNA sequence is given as TGCAGTGCTACACTAGCGGCAGCCTACGAGCAGTACTTC.